Listed below are T cell receptor beta chains from one sample, sequenced in a study of CD8+ T cells in alopecia areata. The table came from immunoSEQ multiplex PCR; TCRdb's copy has only in-frame clones and leaves some out. The sample contains about 190,000 clones, roughly three fifths of which appear only once. Specimen: CD4+ T cells sorted from blood, collected at roughly week 49, from a patient treated with tofacitinib. The receptors stem from a human donor with alopecia areata. Each CDR3 is given with its conserved first and last residue. The D gene is left open where the match is weak. A clone size is listed for some rows: how often the clone was seen (once, few, many), or a class if it is expanded.

cdr3_nt: TGCAGCGTTGAAATCGGGAGGCCCCAGCATTTT
cdr3_aa: CSVEIGRPQHF
v_call: TRBV29-1
j_call: TRBJ1-5
clone_size: -
d_call: -

cdr3_nt: TGTGCCAGCAGCGAACAGTCCAAGCAGTACTTC
cdr3_aa: CASSEQSKQYF
v_call: TRBV7-9
j_call: TRBJ2-7
clone_size: -
d_call: -

cdr3_nt: TGCGCCAGCAGCCCCGGTCATCTGGGGGACCCAGGGGAGACCCAGTACTTC
cdr3_aa: CASSPGHLGDPGETQYF
v_call: TRBV5-1
j_call: TRBJ2-5
clone_size: few
d_call: -

cdr3_nt: TGTGCCAGCAGTTTAGGAGATACGCAGTATTTT
cdr3_aa: CASSLGDTQYF
v_call: TRBV27
j_call: TRBJ2-3
clone_size: few
d_call: -

cdr3_nt: TGCGCCAGCAGCCAAGAGGGGGCGGGGAGCGGCGGTGGCTACACCTTC
cdr3_aa: CASSQEGAGSGGGYTF
v_call: TRBV4-3
j_call: TRBJ1-2
clone_size: -
d_call: -

cdr3_nt: TGTGCCTGGGACTTGACAGGAACCATATATTTT
cdr3_aa: CAWDLTGTIYF
v_call: TRBV30
j_call: TRBJ1-3
clone_size: -
d_call: -

cdr3_nt: TGTGCCAGCTCACCACCGCAGAGGAGGGAAACCGGGGAGCTGTTTTTT
cdr3_aa: CASSPPQRRETGELFF
v_call: TRBV18
j_call: TRBJ2-2
clone_size: -
d_call: -

cdr3_nt: TGTGCCAGCAGCTACCGTTACAGGGGGCGGAGGAATGAGCAGTTCTTC
cdr3_aa: CASSYRYRGRRNEQFF
v_call: TRBV5-6
j_call: TRBJ2-1
clone_size: -
d_call: TRBD1

cdr3_nt: TGCGCCAGCAGCGGACTCTACGAGCAGTACTTC
cdr3_aa: CASSGLYEQYF
v_call: TRBV5-1
j_call: TRBJ2-7
clone_size: -
d_call: -

cdr3_nt: TGTGCCTGGAGCCTCGGGTCGGTGAACACTGAAGCTTTCTTT
cdr3_aa: CAWSLGSVNTEAFF
v_call: TRBV30
j_call: TRBJ1-1
clone_size: -
d_call: -

cdr3_nt: TGTGCCAGCAGCTCTTTGTCAGGGGGCTCGGCCAAAAACATTCAGTACTTC
cdr3_aa: CASSSLSGGSAKNIQYF
v_call: TRBV5-6
j_call: TRBJ2-4
clone_size: -
d_call: TRBD1

cdr3_nt: TGCAGCGTTGAAGATCTTCAAGGACAGAACTATGGCTACACCTTC
cdr3_aa: CSVEDLQGQNYGYTF
v_call: TRBV29-1
j_call: TRBJ1-2
clone_size: -
d_call: -

cdr3_nt: TGTGCCAGCAGTCCTCAGGGTAATTCACCCCTCCACTTT
cdr3_aa: CASSPQGNSPLHF
v_call: TRBV28
j_call: TRBJ1-6
clone_size: few
d_call: -

cdr3_nt: TGCAGCGTTATTAGCTCTGGGGCCAACGTCCTGACTTTC
cdr3_aa: CSVISSGANVLTF
v_call: TRBV29-1
j_call: TRBJ2-6
clone_size: -
d_call: -

cdr3_nt: TGCAGCGTTGGTACTAGCACAGATACGCAGTATTTT
cdr3_aa: CSVGTSTDTQYF
v_call: TRBV29-1
j_call: TRBJ2-3
clone_size: few
d_call: -

cdr3_nt: TGTGCCAGCATCGGACAGGTTAAAGCTTTCTTT
cdr3_aa: CASIGQVKAFF
v_call: TRBV28
j_call: TRBJ1-1
clone_size: few
d_call: TRBD1

cdr3_nt: TGTGCCAGCAGCTTAAGAGATAGCTCGAACACCGGGGAGCTGTTTTTT
cdr3_aa: CASSLRDSSNTGELFF
v_call: TRBV7-2
j_call: TRBJ2-2
clone_size: -
d_call: -

cdr3_nt: TGTGCCAGCAGTGAAGTCGGTTTTCCGGGACAGGGAGGTTTCAACTATGGCTACACCTTC
cdr3_aa: CASSEVGFPGQGGFNYGYTF
v_call: TRBV6-1
j_call: TRBJ1-2
clone_size: -
d_call: TRBD1

cdr3_nt: TGCAGCGTTGAAGACGGGCTGCCCTCAAGAGAGACCCAGTACTTC
cdr3_aa: CSVEDGLPSRETQYF
v_call: TRBV29-1
j_call: TRBJ2-5
clone_size: few
d_call: -

cdr3_nt: TGTGCCTGGAAGAGGGGTCAGGGGACCGGGGAGCTGTTTTTT
cdr3_aa: CAWKRGQGTGELFF
v_call: TRBV30
j_call: TRBJ2-2
clone_size: -
d_call: -

cdr3_nt: TGTGCCAGCAGCTTCGCCACAGGGGTTAGCTACGAGCAGTACTTC
cdr3_aa: CASSFATGVSYEQYF
v_call: TRBV11-2
j_call: TRBJ2-7
clone_size: -
d_call: TRBD1

cdr3_nt: TGCGCCAGCAGCCAACTGGGGCCGGCGAATAATTCACCCCTCCACTTT
cdr3_aa: CASSQLGPANNSPLHF
v_call: TRBV4-3
j_call: TRBJ1-6
clone_size: -
d_call: -

cdr3_nt: TGTGCCTGGAGTGGACAGAGCACAGATACGCAGTATTTT
cdr3_aa: CAWSGQSTDTQYF
v_call: TRBV30
j_call: TRBJ2-3
clone_size: -
d_call: -

cdr3_nt: TGTGCCAGCAGCTTCCAACCGACCGGGTCTGGGGCCAACGTCCTGACTTTC
cdr3_aa: CASSFQPTGSGANVLTF
v_call: TRBV11-2
j_call: TRBJ2-6
clone_size: -
d_call: -

cdr3_nt: TGCAGCGACCGAGAACAGGGGGCGAGAACTGAAGCTTTCTTT
cdr3_aa: CSDREQGARTEAFF
v_call: TRBV29-1
j_call: TRBJ1-1
clone_size: -
d_call: TRBD1

cdr3_nt: TGTGCCAGCAGCTTAGGGGGTCGAGAGACCCAGTACTTC
cdr3_aa: CASSLGGRETQYF
v_call: TRBV7-2
j_call: TRBJ2-5
clone_size: few
d_call: -

cdr3_nt: TGTGCCAGCAGCTTAAATGGGGGGCGAGACACTGAAGCTTTCTTT
cdr3_aa: CASSLNGGRDTEAFF
v_call: TRBV7-3
j_call: TRBJ1-1
clone_size: -
d_call: -

cdr3_nt: TGCGCCAGCAGTTTCACCAGGGGGGATGATACGCAGTATTTT
cdr3_aa: CASSFTRGDDTQYF
v_call: TRBV5-1
j_call: TRBJ2-3
clone_size: -
d_call: -

cdr3_nt: TGTGCCAGCAGCTTATCGACAGGGAACACTGAAGCTTTCTTT
cdr3_aa: CASSLSTGNTEAFF
v_call: TRBV7-3
j_call: TRBJ1-1
clone_size: -
d_call: -

cdr3_nt: TGTGCCAGCAGCCGTGACAGGGGGCAGAGAGATACGCAGTATTTT
cdr3_aa: CASSRDRGQRDTQYF
v_call: TRBV2
j_call: TRBJ2-3
clone_size: once
d_call: TRBD1

cdr3_nt: TGTGCCAGCAGTGAAAGTGACAGCCCGCAGTACTTC
cdr3_aa: CASSESDSPQYF
v_call: TRBV2
j_call: TRBJ2-7
clone_size: -
d_call: -

cdr3_nt: TGTGCCAGCAGCCAAGGGGGGGCGAGTTTGCAGTATTTT
cdr3_aa: CASSQGGASLQYF
v_call: TRBV14
j_call: TRBJ2-3
clone_size: few
d_call: -

cdr3_nt: TGTGCCTGGAGTCCAGGCAGGGATCAGCCCCAGCATTTT
cdr3_aa: CAWSPGRDQPQHF
v_call: TRBV30
j_call: TRBJ1-5
clone_size: -
d_call: -

cdr3_nt: TGCGCCAGTTCGAACCCGGGACTAGCGAACAATGAGCAGTTCTTC
cdr3_aa: CASSNPGLANNEQFF
v_call: TRBV4-1
j_call: TRBJ2-1
clone_size: -
d_call: TRBD2

cdr3_nt: TGTGCCAGCAGCTTCGTCTCTGGACCGAACTATGGCTACACCTTC
cdr3_aa: CASSFVSGPNYGYTF
v_call: TRBV7-2
j_call: TRBJ1-2
clone_size: -
d_call: -

cdr3_nt: TGCAGCGTTGACCCAGGGGGAGAGACCCAGTACTTC
cdr3_aa: CSVDPGGETQYF
v_call: TRBV29-1
j_call: TRBJ2-5
clone_size: -
d_call: TRBD1

cdr3_nt: TGCGCCAGCAGCCGAACCCTCTTGGGTGGAGGCTACAATGAGCAGTTCTTC
cdr3_aa: CASSRTLLGGGYNEQFF
v_call: TRBV4-1
j_call: TRBJ2-1
clone_size: -
d_call: -

cdr3_nt: TGCAGCGTCCCAGGACTAGCGGGGTTTGAGCAGTTCTTC
cdr3_aa: CSVPGLAGFEQFF
v_call: TRBV29-1
j_call: TRBJ2-1
clone_size: -
d_call: TRBD2

cdr3_nt: TGTGCCAGCAGCTACGGGACAGGGGGAAATCAGCCCCAGCATTTT
cdr3_aa: CASSYGTGGNQPQHF
v_call: TRBV7-9
j_call: TRBJ1-5
clone_size: -
d_call: TRBD1

cdr3_nt: TGTGCCAGCAGGGAAAATAGGAACACTGAAGCTTTCTTT
cdr3_aa: CASRENRNTEAFF
v_call: TRBV6-1
j_call: TRBJ1-1
clone_size: -
d_call: -

cdr3_nt: TGTGCCAGCAGTGATGGGTTATATGTCTACACCTTC
cdr3_aa: CASSDGLYVYTF
v_call: TRBV6-6
j_call: TRBJ1-2
clone_size: -
d_call: -

cdr3_nt: TGCAGTGTGGCTTATAATGAAAAACTGTTTTTT
cdr3_aa: CSVAYNEKLFF
v_call: TRBV20-1
j_call: TRBJ1-4
clone_size: -
d_call: -

cdr3_nt: TGCAGCGTTGCGGCAGTAAATCAGCCCCAGCATTTT
cdr3_aa: CSVAAVNQPQHF
v_call: TRBV29-1
j_call: TRBJ1-5
clone_size: -
d_call: -

cdr3_nt: TGTGCCAGCAGCTTAGGCGGGGGCTTTACCTACGAGCAGTACTTC
cdr3_aa: CASSLGGGFTYEQYF
v_call: TRBV13
j_call: TRBJ2-7
clone_size: -
d_call: -

cdr3_nt: TGTGCCAGCAGCCAACTGCCAGGATCGACCCAGTACTTC
cdr3_aa: CASSQLPGSTQYF
v_call: TRBV14
j_call: TRBJ2-5
clone_size: -
d_call: -

cdr3_nt: TGTGCCAGCAGCTTAGACGGGGGGCCCTACGAGCAGTACTTC
cdr3_aa: CASSLDGGPYEQYF
v_call: TRBV7-8
j_call: TRBJ2-7
clone_size: -
d_call: -

cdr3_nt: TGTGCCAGTAAGGTCGGACAGGGGGCATATGGCTACACCTTC
cdr3_aa: CASKVGQGAYGYTF
v_call: TRBV19
j_call: TRBJ1-2
clone_size: few
d_call: TRBD1

cdr3_nt: TGCAGCGCCGTTCCACTAGCGGCCCAAGAGACCCAGTACTTC
cdr3_aa: CSAVPLAAQETQYF
v_call: TRBV29-1
j_call: TRBJ2-5
clone_size: few
d_call: TRBD2

cdr3_nt: TGTGCCAGCAGGAGGAGACTGTTGGATACGCAGTATTTT
cdr3_aa: CASRRRLLDTQYF
v_call: TRBV2
j_call: TRBJ2-3
clone_size: -
d_call: -

cdr3_nt: TGCGCCAGCTCGGTTACACTAGTCAATGAGCAGTTCTTC
cdr3_aa: CASSVTLVNEQFF
v_call: TRBV5-1
j_call: TRBJ2-1
clone_size: many
d_call: -

cdr3_nt: TGTGCCAGCAGTTCCCCCGGACTAGCGGGGCAGTTCTTC
cdr3_aa: CASSSPGLAGQFF
v_call: TRBV27
j_call: TRBJ2-1
clone_size: -
d_call: TRBD2

cdr3_nt: TGTGCCTGGAGTGTACTCCCAGGGGGTTACAATGAGCAGTTCTTC
cdr3_aa: CAWSVLPGGYNEQFF
v_call: TRBV30
j_call: TRBJ2-1
clone_size: -
d_call: TRBD1

cdr3_nt: TGTGCCTGGAGTGTACCAACGGGACAGGGATACTCTGAAGCTTTCTTT
cdr3_aa: CAWSVPTGQGYSEAFF
v_call: TRBV30
j_call: TRBJ1-1
clone_size: -
d_call: TRBD1

cdr3_nt: TGCGCCAGCAGGGGACCACAAGAGACCCAGTACTTC
cdr3_aa: CASRGPQETQYF
v_call: TRBV5-1
j_call: TRBJ2-5
clone_size: -
d_call: -

cdr3_nt: TGTGCCACCAGCCTTGGAAATCAGCCCCAGCATTTT
cdr3_aa: CATSLGNQPQHF
v_call: TRBV15
j_call: TRBJ1-5
clone_size: -
d_call: -